This TCR beta chain was identified in a study of T cell responses to AZD1222 COVID-19 vaccine. Looking at the study overall: It was second doses at about 4 or about 12 weeks that were pooled.

This CDR3 contains 16 residues. Trimming removed 3 bases from V and 0 bases from J, with 13 bases in between. Germline V gene data show CDR1 as SGDLS and CDR2 as YYNGEE. Study-wide points: Most donors were white British and more were female, and clonal diversity was possibly underestimated. A reported finding is that nearly half of spike-specific TCRs target unmutated variant regions. The repertoires were collected only after the peak T cell response.

Details on this clone: No antigen is known for it.

Using immunoSEQ multiplex PCR, the repertoire was profiled, and TCRdb retains in-frame clones only, with some absent. The data show about 53,000 clones, with 70% to 85% seen just once and approximately 30% held by the top ten. The clonotype was recovered from an adult in good health. The V gene is TRBV9, the J gene TRBJ1-3; weak D call: TRBD1 (6 bases). Specimen: peripheral blood, collected on day 0 of AZD1222 vaccination. CDR3: CASSAQRGSSGNTIYF. The CDR3 DNA follows: TGTGCCAGCAGCGCCCAAAGGGGGAGCTCTGGAAACACCATATATTTT.